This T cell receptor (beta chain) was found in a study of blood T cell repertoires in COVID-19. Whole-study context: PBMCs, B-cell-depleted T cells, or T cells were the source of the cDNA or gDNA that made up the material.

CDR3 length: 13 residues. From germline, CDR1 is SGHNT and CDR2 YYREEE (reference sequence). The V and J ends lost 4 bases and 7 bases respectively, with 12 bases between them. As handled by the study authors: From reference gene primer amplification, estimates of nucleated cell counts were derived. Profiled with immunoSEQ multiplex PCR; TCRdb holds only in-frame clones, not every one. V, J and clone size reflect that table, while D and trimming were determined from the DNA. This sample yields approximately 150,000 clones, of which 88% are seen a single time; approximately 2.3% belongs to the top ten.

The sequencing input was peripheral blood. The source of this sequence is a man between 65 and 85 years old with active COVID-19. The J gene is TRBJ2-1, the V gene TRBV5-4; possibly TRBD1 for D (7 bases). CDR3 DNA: TGTGCCAGCAGCGCGGCAGGGGGGAATGAGCAGTTCTTC. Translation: CASSAAGGNEQFF.